This passage covers 12 T cell receptor beta chains from one sample sequenced in a study of graft-versus-host responses after intestinal transplantation. No antigens are known for them. The repertoire was sequenced with immunoSEQ multiplex PCR; TCRdb's copy has only in-frame clones and lacks some. The table lists tens of thousands of clones, about 94% of them singletons, with 0.53% in the top ten. Sequenced here: unstimulated CD8+ T cells sorted from spleen or lymph node cells, sampled before intestinal transplant. These receptors all come from a human donor who received an intestinal transplant.

The V gene is TRBV19, the J gene TRBJ1-2; D remains unclear. CDR3 length: 13 residues. Between the trimmed V and J ends, which lost 5 bases and 5 bases, there was a span of 12 bases. Looked up from germline, CDR1 is LNHDA and CDR2 is SQIVND (reference sequence). The chain's CDR3 is CASSAGMRYGYTF. The DNA of the CDR3 is TGTGCCAGTAGTGCCGGGATGCGTTATGGCTACACCTTC.

V and J are TRBV10-3 and TRBJ2-7; TRBD1 matches at 7 bases. V lost 5 bases to trimming and J lost 0 bases; unmatched junction nucleotides: 7. Germline V gene sequence: CDR1 ENHRY, CDR2 SYGVKD. CDR3 size: 15 residues. The CDR3 region is CAISRTRGSSYEQYF. CDR3 nucleotide sequence: TGTGCCATCAGTCGAACCAGGGGGAGCTCCTACGAGCAGTACTTC.

The gene calls are TRBV6-6 and TRBJ2-1; 7 bases align to TRBD2. This CDR3 region has 14 residues. Germline lookup yields CDR1 MNHNY and CDR2 SVGAGI (reference sequence). V lost 5 bases to trimming and J lost 6 bases; unmatched junction nucleotides: 7. CDR3 in amino acids: CASSPPGGGNEQFF. In nucleotides, the CDR3 is TGTGCCAGCAGTCCACCTGGGGGGGGCAATGAGCAGTTCTTC.

V usage is TRBV7-9 and J usage is TRBJ1-1; D is undetermined. Trimming removed 1 base from V and 4 bases from J, with 10 bases in between. Germline V gene data show CDR1 as SEHNR and CDR2 as FQNEAQ (reference sequence). CDR3 size: 14 residues. CDR3 residues: CASSLGGIGTEAFF. The CDR3 DNA reads TGTGCCAGCAGCTTAGGGGGAATTGGCACTGAAGCTTTCTTT. The whole variable domain, remainder taken from reference TRBV7-9 and TRBJ1-1, is DTGVSQNPRHKITKRGQNVTFRCDPISEHNRLYWYRQTLGQGPEFLTYFQNEAQLEKSRLLSDRFSAERPKGSFSTLEIQRTEQGDSAMYLCASSLGGIGTEAFFGQGTRLTVV.

This clone appeared a few times. The rearrangement joins TRBV7-9 to TRBJ1-1; TRBD1 is a possible D gene (5 bases). V was clipped by 6 bases and J by 5 bases, with 7 bases between them. The CDR3 has 11 amino acids. Germline CDR1 reads SEHNR; CDR2 reads FQNEAQ (reference sequence). The CDR3 sequence is CASRGQTEAFF. CDR3 DNA sequence: TGTGCCAGCAGGGGGCAGACTGAAGCTTTCTTT.

This chain connects TRBV19 to TRBJ1-1; D is possibly TRBD1 (6 bases). With 5 bases removed from V and 6 bases from J, the gap between germline ends came to 16 bases. In germline, CDR1 is LNHDA, CDR2 SQIVND (reference sequence). The CDR3 is 14 amino acids. Here the CDR3 reads CASSALQGRAEAFF. The CDR3 DNA is TGTGCCAGTAGTGCCTTACAGGGTCGCGCTGAAGCTTTCTTT.

The chain employs TRBV7-2 and TRBJ2-2; 9 nucleotides agree with TRBD2. This CDR3 contains 14 residues. The trim removed 3 bases at V and 4 bases at J, leaving 0 bases unmatched. Germline values: CDR1 SGHTA, CDR2 FQGNSA. The CDR3 bases are TGTGCCAGCAGCTTGACTAGCGGCACCGGGGAGCTGTTTTTT. It is translated as CASSLTSGTGELFF.

The V call is TRBV7-8, the J call TRBJ1-5, with D unclear. With 6 bases removed from V and 2 bases from J, the gap between germline ends came to 8 bases. The length of the CDR3 is 13 residues. From germline, CDR1 is SGHVS and CDR2 FQNEAQ. The CDR3 DNA is TGTGCCAGCAGTTCAGATGGCAATCAGCCCCAGCATTTT. Protein sequence: CASSSDGNQPQHF.

The genes are TRBV6-5 and TRBJ2-1, with TRBD2 matching 7 bases. Germline V gene data show CDR1 as MNHEY and CDR2 as SVGAGI. Trimming took 5 bases from V and 10 from J; bases not matched to a gene: 11. The CDR3 runs to 14 residues. The CDR3 region is CASSTGKLAQEQFF. As DNA, the CDR3 is TGTGCCAGCAGTACGGGCAAACTAGCGCAAGAGCAGTTCTTC.

V usage is TRBV11-2 and J usage is TRBJ2-1; TRBD2 agrees at 8 bases. This CDR3 has 15 amino acids. The V segment lost 8 bases and the J segment 3 bases; nucleotides outside the gene matches: 9. Germline CDR1 SGHAT, CDR2 FQNNGV. The CDR3 loop reads CASGLAGIVYNEQFF. The CDR3 DNA reads TGTGCCAGCGGATTAGCGGGAATAGTCTACAATGAGCAGTTCTTC. The variable domain in full, with the rest retrieved from reference TRBV11-2 and TRBJ2-1, is EAGVAQSPRYKIIEKRQSVAFWCNPISGHATLYWYQQILGQGPKLLIQFQNNGVVDDSQLPKDRFSAERLKGVDSTLKIQPAKLEDSAVYLCASGLAGIVYNEQFFGPGTRLTVL.

The chain is built from TRBV6-5 and TRBJ1-2, with 9 positions matching TRBD1. The germline CDR1 and CDR2 sequences are MNHEY and SVGAGI. The CDR3 totals 15 residues. V was clipped by 4 bases and J by 5 bases; unmatched bases: 8. The CDR3 spells CASSWGQGNRYGYTF. In nucleotides, the CDR3 is TGTGCCAGCAGTTGGGGACAGGGAAATCGTTATGGCTACACCTTC.

The rearrangement links TRBV29-1 to TRBJ2-1, with a tentative D call TRBD1 (6 bases). Germline CDR1 is SQVTM and CDR2 is ANQGSEA. Trimming took 6 bases from V and 2 from J, leaving 14 bases between them. The CDR3 contains 14 residues. The CDR3 here is CSVEGDRAYNEQFF. As DNA, the CDR3 is TGCAGCGTCGAGGGGGATAGGGCCTACAATGAGCAGTTCTTC.